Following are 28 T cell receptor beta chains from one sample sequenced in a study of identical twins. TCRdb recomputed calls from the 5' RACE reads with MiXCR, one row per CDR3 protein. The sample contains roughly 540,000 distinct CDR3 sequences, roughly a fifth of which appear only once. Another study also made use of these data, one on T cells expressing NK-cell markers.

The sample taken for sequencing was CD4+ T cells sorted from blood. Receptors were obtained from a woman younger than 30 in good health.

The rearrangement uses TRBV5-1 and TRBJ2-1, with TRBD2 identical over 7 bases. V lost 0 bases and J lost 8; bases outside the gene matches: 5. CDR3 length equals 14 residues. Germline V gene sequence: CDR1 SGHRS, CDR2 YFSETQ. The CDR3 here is CASSLGGSQDEQFF. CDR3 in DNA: TGCGCCAGCAGCTTGGGCGGGAGCCAAGATGAGCAGTTCTTC.

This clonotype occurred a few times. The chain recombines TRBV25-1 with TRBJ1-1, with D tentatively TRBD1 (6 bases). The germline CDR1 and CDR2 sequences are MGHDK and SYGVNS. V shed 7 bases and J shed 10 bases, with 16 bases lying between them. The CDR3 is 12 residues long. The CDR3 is CASTNGGGRAFF. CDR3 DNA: TGTGCCAGCACCAACGGTGGGGGGCGAGCTTTCTTT.

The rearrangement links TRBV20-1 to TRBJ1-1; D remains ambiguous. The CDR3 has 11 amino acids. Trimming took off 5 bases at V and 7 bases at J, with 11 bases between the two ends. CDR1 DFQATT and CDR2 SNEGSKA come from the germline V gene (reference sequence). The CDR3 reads CSAFPAGEAFF. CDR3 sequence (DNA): TGCAGTGCTTTTCCCGCGGGTGAAGCTTTCTTT.

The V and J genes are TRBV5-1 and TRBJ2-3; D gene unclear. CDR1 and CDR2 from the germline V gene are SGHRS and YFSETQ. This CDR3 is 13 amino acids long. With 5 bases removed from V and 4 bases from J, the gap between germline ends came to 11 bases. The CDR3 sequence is CASRATGADTQYF. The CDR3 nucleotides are TGCGCCAGCAGGGCCACTGGCGCAGATACGCAGTATTTT.

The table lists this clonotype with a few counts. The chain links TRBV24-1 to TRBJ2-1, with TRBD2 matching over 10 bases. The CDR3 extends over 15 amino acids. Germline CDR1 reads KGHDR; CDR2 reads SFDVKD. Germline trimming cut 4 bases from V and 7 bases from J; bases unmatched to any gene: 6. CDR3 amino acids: CATSDPLTSGNEQFF. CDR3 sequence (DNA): TGTGCCACCAGTGACCCCTTGACTAGCGGGAATGAGCAGTTCTTC.

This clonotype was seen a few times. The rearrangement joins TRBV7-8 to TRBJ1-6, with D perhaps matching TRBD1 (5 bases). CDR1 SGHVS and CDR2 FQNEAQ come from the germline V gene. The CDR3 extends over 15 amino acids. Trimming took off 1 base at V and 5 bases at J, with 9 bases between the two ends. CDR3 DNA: TGTGCCAGCAGCTTAGAGGGACGGGATAATTCACCCCTCCACTTT. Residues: CASSLEGRDNSPLHF.

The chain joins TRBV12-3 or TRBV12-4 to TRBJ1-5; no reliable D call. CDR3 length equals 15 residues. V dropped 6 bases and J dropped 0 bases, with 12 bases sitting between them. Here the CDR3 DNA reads TGTGCCAGCAGCACCTACGGGGATAGCAATCAGCCCCAGCATTTT. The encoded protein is CASSTYGDSNQPQHF.

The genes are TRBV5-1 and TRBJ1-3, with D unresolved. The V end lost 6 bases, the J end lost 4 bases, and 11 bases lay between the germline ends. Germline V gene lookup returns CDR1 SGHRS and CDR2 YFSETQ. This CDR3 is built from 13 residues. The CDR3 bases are TGCGCCAGCACGGCAGGCTGGGGAAACACCATATATTTT. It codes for CASTAGWGNTIYF.

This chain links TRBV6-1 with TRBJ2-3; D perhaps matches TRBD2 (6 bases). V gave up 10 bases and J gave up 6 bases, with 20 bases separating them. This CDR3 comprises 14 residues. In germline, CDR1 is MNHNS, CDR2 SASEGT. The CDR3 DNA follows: TGTGCCACCCTACCACGGCGGGATTTGGATACGCAGTATTTT. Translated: CATLPRRDLDTQYF.

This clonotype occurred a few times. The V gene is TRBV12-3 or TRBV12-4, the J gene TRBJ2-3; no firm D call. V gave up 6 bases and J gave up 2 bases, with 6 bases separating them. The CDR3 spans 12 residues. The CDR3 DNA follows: TGTGCCAGCAGACCAAACACAGATACGCAGTATTTT. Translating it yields CASRPNTDTQYF.

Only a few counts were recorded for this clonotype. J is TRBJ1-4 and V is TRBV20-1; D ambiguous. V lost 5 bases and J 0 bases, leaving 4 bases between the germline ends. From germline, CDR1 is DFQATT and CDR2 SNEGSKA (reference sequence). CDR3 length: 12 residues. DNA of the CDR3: TGCAGTGCTCGATCAACTAATGAAAAACTGTTTTTT. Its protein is CSARSTNEKLFF.

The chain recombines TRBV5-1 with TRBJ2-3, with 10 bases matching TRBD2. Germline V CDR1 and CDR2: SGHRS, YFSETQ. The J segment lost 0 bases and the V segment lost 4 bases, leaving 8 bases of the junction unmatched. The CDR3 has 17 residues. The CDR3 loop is CASSASPSGGSTDTQYF. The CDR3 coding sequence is TGCGCCAGCAGCGCTTCCCCTAGCGGGGGTAGCACAGATACGCAGTATTTT.

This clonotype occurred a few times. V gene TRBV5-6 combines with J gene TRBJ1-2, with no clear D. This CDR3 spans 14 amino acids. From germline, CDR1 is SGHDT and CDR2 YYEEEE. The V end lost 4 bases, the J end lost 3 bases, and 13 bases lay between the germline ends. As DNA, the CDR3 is TGTGCCAGCAGCCGAGTGCGTTTGGACTATGGCTACACCTTC. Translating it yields CASSRVRLDYGYTF.

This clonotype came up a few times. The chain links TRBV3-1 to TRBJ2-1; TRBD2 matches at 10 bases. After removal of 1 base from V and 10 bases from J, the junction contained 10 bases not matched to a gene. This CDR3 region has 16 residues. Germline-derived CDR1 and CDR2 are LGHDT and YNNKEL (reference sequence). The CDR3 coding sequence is TGTGCCAGCAGCCAAGTGGGACTAGCGTTCCGAGGGGAGCAGTTCTTC. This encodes CASSQVGLAFRGEQFF.

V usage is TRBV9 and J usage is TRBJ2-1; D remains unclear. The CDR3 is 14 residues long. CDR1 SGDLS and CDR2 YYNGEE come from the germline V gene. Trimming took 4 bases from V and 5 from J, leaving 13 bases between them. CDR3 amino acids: CASSPTGPHNEQFF. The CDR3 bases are TGTGCCAGCAGCCCCACCGGACCCCACAATGAGCAGTTCTTC.

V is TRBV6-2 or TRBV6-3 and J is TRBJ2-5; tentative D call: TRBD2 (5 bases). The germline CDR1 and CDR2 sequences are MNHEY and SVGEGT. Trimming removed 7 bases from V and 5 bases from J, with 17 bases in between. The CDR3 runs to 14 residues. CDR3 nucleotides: TGTGCCAGCAACCTACGACGGCTAGCTGAGACCCAGTACTTC. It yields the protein CASNLRRLAETQYF.

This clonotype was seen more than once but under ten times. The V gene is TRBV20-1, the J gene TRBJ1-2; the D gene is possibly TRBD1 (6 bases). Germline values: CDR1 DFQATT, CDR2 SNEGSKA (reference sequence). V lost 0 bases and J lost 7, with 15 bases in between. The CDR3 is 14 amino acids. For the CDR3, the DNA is TGCAGTGCTAGAGATCGAAGGACAGCGGGTGGCTACACCTTC. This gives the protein CSARDRRTAGGYTF.

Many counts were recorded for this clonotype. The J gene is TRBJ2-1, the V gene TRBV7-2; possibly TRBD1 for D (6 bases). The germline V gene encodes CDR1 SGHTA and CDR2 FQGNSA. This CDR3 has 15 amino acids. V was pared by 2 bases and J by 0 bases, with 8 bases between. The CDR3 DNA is TGTGCCAGCAGCTTAATGGGACACTCCTACAATGAGCAGTTCTTC. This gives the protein CASSLMGHSYNEQFF.

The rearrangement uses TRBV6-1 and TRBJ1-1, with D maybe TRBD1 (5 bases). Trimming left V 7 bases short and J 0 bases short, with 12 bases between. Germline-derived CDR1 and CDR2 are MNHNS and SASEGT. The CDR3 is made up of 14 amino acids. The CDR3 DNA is TGTGCCAGCATCCTAGGGGTGTTGAACACTGAAGCTTTCTTT. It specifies CASILGVLNTEAFF.

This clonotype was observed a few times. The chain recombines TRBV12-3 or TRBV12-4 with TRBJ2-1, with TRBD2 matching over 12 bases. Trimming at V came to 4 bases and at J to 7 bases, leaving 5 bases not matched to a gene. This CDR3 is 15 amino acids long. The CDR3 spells CASSSLAGGQNEQFF. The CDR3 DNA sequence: TGTGCCAGCAGTTCACTAGCGGGAGGTCAAAATGAGCAGTTCTTC.

The CDR3 loop is CASSLEIHSYNEQFF. The CDR3 DNA sequence: TGCGCCAGCAGCTTGGAAATCCACTCCTACAATGAGCAGTTCTTC. The chain links TRBV5-1 to TRBJ2-1, with D unclear. Germline-derived CDR1 and CDR2 are SGHRS and YFSETQ. The V end was cut by 0 bases, the J end by 0 bases, with 7 bases between. This CDR3 has 15 amino acids.

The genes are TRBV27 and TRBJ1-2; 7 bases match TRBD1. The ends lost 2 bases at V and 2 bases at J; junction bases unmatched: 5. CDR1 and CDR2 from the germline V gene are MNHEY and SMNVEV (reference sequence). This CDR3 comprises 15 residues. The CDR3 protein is CASSLKGTANYGYTF. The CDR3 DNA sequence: TGTGCCAGCAGTTTAAAAGGGACAGCAAACTATGGCTACACCTTC.

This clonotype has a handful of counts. The CDR3, as DNA: TGCGCCAGCAGCTTGTTGGGGGCTTTTGGAGAGACCCAGTACTTC. The encoded protein is CASSLLGAFGETQYF. The gene calls are TRBV5-1 and TRBJ2-5; TRBD1 might be the D (6 bases). Germline assignment: CDR1 SGHRS and CDR2 YFSETQ. Trimming took 1 base from V and 4 from J, leaving 14 bases between them. This CDR3 contains 15 residues.

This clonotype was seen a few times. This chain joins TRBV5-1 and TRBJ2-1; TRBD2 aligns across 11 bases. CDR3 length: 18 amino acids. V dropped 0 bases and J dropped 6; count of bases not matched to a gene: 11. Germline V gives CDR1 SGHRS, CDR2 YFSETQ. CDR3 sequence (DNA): TGCGCCAGCAGCTTGGCAATAGCGGGAGGGAAGGTTGTCAATGAGCAGTTCTTC. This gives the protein CASSLAIAGGKVVNEQFF.

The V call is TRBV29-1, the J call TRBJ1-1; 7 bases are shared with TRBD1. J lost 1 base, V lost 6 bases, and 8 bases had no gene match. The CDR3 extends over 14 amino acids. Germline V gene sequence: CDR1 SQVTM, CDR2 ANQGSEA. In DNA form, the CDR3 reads TGCAGCGTCAGTAGGACAGGAAGGAACACTGAAGCTTTCTTT. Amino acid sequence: CSVSRTGRNTEAFF.

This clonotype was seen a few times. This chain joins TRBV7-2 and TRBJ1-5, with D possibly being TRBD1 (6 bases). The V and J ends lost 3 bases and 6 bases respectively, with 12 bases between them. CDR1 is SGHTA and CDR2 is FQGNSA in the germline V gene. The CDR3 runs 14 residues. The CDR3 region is CASSFNREGQPQHF. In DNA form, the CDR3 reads TGTGCCAGCAGCTTTAACAGGGAGGGTCAGCCCCAGCATTTT.

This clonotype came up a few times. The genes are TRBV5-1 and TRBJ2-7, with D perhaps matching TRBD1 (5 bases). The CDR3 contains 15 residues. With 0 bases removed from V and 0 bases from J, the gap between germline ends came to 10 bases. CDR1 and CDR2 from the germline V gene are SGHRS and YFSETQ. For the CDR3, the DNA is TGCGCCAGCAGCTTGGAAGCAGGGTTCTCCTACGAGCAGTACTTC. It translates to CASSLEAGFSYEQYF. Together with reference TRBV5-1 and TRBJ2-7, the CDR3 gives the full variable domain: KAGVTQTPRYLIKTRGQQVTLSCSPISGHRSVSWYQQTPGQGLQFLFEYFSETQRNKGNFPGRFSGRQFSNSRSEMNVSTLELGDSALYLCASSLEAGFSYEQYFGPGTRLTVT.

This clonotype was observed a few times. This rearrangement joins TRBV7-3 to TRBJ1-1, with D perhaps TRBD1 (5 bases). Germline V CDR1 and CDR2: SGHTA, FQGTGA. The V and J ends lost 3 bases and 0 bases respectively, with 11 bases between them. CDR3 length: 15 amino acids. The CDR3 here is CASSFGTGMNTEAFF. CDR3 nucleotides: TGTGCCAGCAGCTTCGGGACTGGGATGAACACTGAAGCTTTCTTT.